The following is a T cell receptor (beta chain) sequence with its context. Its antigen remains unidentified. The sample comes from a study of OX40 agonist ivuxolimab in advanced cancers. Overall study context: At approximately 80% male, the cohort had a mean age of approximately 64 years, ranging from about 20 to 79. Past anti-PD-1, anti-PD-L1 or anti-CTLA-4 therapy was accepted, and 40% had received some. Study-level findings and limits: On average, a greater number of expanded clones characterised CD8+ T cells relative to CD4+. The 0.1-3.0 mg/kg partial responders had among the lowest clonal expansion.

Using immunoSEQ multiplex PCR, the repertoire was profiled, and TCRdb retains in-frame clones only, with some absent. The sample shows tens of thousands of clones, about 92% of them seen only once. CDR3 length: 15 residues. Germline loops: CDR1 SGHAT, CDR2 FQNNGV. V shed 1 base and J 6 bases; nucleotides not matched to a gene: 7. This receptor was obtained from an adult with an advanced solid tumor such as melanoma, head and neck, liver or kidney cancer. The sample consisted of CD4+ or CD8+ T cells sorted from blood, taken in a trial of the OX40 agonist ivuxolimab. The rearrangement joins TRBV11-2 to TRBJ2-3, with 7 bases fitting TRBD2. The CDR3 DNA reads as TGTGCCAGCAGCTTAGTGGGGGAGGGAATTGATACGCAGTATTTT. It yields the protein CASSLVGEGIDTQYF.